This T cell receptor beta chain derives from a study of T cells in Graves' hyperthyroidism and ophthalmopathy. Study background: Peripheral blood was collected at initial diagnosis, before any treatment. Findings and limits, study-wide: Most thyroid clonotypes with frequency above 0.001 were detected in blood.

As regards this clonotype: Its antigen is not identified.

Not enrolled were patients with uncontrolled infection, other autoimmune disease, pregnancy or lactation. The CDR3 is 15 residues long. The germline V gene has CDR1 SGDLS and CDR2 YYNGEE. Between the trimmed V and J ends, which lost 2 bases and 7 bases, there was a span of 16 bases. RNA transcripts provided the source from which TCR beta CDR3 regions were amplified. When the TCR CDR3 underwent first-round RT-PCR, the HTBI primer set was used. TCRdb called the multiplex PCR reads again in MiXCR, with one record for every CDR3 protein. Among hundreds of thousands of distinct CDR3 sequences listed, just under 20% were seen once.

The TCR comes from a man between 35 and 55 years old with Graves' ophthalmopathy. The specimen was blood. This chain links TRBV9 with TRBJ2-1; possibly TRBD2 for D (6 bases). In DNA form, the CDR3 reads TGTGCCAGCAGCGTTGGCGGGACTCCGGAAAATGAGCAGTTCTTC. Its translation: CASSVGGTPENEQFF.